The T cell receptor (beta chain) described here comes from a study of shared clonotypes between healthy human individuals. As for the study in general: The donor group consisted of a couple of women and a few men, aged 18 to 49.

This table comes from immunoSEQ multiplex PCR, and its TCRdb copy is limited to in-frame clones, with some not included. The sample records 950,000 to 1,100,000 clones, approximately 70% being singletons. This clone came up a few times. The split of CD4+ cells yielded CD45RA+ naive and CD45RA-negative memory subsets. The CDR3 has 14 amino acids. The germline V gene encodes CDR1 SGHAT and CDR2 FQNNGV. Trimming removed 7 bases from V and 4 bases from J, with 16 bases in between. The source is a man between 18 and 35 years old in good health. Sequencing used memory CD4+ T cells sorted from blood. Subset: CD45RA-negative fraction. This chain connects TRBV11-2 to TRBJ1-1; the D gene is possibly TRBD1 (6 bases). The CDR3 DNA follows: TGTGCCAGCAACCCACAGGGCGGTAGCACTGAAGCTTTCTTT. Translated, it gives CASNPQGGSTEAFF. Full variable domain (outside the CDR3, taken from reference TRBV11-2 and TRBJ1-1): EAGVAQSPRYKIIEKRQSVAFWCNPISGHATLYWYQQILGQGPKLLIQFQNNGVVDDSQLPKDRFSAERLKGVDSTLKIQPAKLEDSAVYLCASNPQGGSTEAFFGQGTRLTVV.